Listed below are T cell receptor beta chains from one sample, sequenced in a study of beta chain features in type 1 diabetes. Repertoires were generated with immunoSEQ multiplex PCR, while TCRdb's copy carries only in-frame clones and drops some. The table shows 30,000 or so clones, with 65% occurring only once. Sequenced input: Tregs from blood. The source is a woman in her 30s with type 1 diabetes. Both conserved end residues are part of each CDR3. The order of the fields is V gene, CDR3 length, J gene, clone size, D gene, CDR3 protein, CDR3 DNA. D genes are given only for firm matches. Some rows have no size entry. The others give once, few or many, or a class for an expanded clone.

TRBV5-1,17,TRBJ1-3,NA,NA,CASSSIGAFNSGNTIYF,TGCGCCAGCAGCTCAATAGGGGCCTTCAACTCTGGAAACACCATATATTTT
TRBV11-2,15,TRBJ1-5,NA,NA,CASSLAGTGNQPQHF,TGTGCCAGCAGCTTAGCAGGGACTGGAAATCAGCCCCAGCATTTT
TRBV18,17,TRBJ2-1,NA,TRBD2,CASSSYTGTSGRDEQFF,TGTGCCAGCTCAAGTTATACCGGGACTAGCGGAAGAGATGAGCAGTTCTTC
TRBV29-1,11,TRBJ2-7,NA,NA,CSVSTAYEQYF,TGCAGCGTTTCGACAGCCTACGAGCAGTACTTC
TRBV7-3,15,TRBJ2-7,few,NA,CASSLSPGASYEQYF,TGTGCCAGCAGCTTAAGTCCAGGGGCCTCCTACGAGCAGTACTTC
TRBV19,15,TRBJ2-7,NA,NA,CASSIRGQGSHEQYF,TGTGCCAGTAGTATAAGGGGACAAGGTTCGCACGAGCAGTACTTC
TRBV11-2,15,TRBJ1-2,NA,TRBD1,CASSLTGVFPYGYTF,TGTGCCAGCAGCTTAACAGGGGTTTTTCCCTATGGCTACACCTTC
TRBV28,15,TRBJ2-6,NA,NA,CASRLAFERANVLTF,TGTGCCAGCAGGTTGGCTTTCGAAAGGGCCAACGTCCTGACTTTC
TRBV25-1,14,TRBJ1-2,few,NA,CASSEWGGFYGYTF,TGTGCCAGCAGTGAATGGGGGGGCTTCTATGGCTACACCTTC
TRBV4-2,14,TRBJ2-7,NA,NA,CASSQGPTGYEQYF,TGTGCCAGCAGCCAAGGACCGACAGGCTACGAGCAGTACTTC
TRBV19,16,TRBJ2-2,few,NA,CASSIRPDGMTGELFF,TGTGCCAGTAGTATTCGGCCTGACGGGATGACCGGGGAGCTGTTTTTT
TRBV11-2,14,TRBJ1-6,NA,NA,CASSLPWAGSPLHF,TGTGCCAGCAGCTTGCCATGGGCGGGTTCACCCCTCCACTTT
TRBV7-2,15,TRBJ1-5,NA,NA,CASSLWQGSNQPQHF,TGTGCCAGCAGCCTGTGGCAGGGTAGCAATCAGCCCCAGCATTTT
TRBV21-1,13,TRBJ2-7,few,NA,CASRGQGKHEQYF,TGTGCCAGCAGAGGACAGGGGAAACACGAGCAGTACTTC
TRBV7-9,17,TRBJ1-6,once,TRBD1,CASSFYGTGNVGSPLHF,TGTGCCAGCAGCTTTTACGGGACAGGGAACGTCGGGTCACCCCTCCACTTT
TRBV5-1,16,TRBJ2-5,once,TRBD1,CASSDMGQGGQETQYF,TGCGCCAGCAGCGATATGGGACAGGGGGGCCAAGAGACCCAGTACTTC
TRBV2,15,TRBJ2-3,NA,TRBD2,CASSEQRGVTDTQYF,TGTGCCAGCAGTGAGCAGCGGGGGGTCACAGATACGCAGTATTTT
TRBV11-2,15,TRBJ2-1,NA,NA,CASSLDAGYYNEQFF,TGTGCCAGCAGCTTAGATGCGGGGTACTACAATGAGCAGTTCTTC
TRBV2,15,TRBJ1-5,NA,TRBD1,CASSEQGFGNQPQHF,TGTGCCAGCAGCGAACAGGGGTTTGGGAATCAGCCCCAGCATTTT
TRBV7-9,14,TRBJ1-2,few,TRBD1,CASSSRDRNYGYTF,TGTGCCAGCAGCTCCAGGGACAGGAACTATGGCTACACCTTC
TRBV27,14,TRBJ1-2,NA,NA,CASSKHSEGGGYTF,TGTGCCAGCAGTAAACACTCGGAGGGCGGGGGCTACACCTTC
TRBV28,16,TRBJ2-1,NA,NA,CASSTPPGLSYNEQFF,TGTGCCAGCTCAACTCCCCCGGGACTCTCCTACAATGAGCAGTTCTTC
TRBV30,15,TRBJ2-2,once,TRBD1,CAWSGVRGPTGELFF,TGTGCCTGGAGTGGGGTCAGGGGGCCGACCGGGGAGCTGTTTTTT
TRBV30,14,TRBJ1-4,NA,TRBD1,CAWSQTGINEKLFF,TGTGCCTGGAGTCAGACAGGGATCAATGAAAAACTGTTTTTT